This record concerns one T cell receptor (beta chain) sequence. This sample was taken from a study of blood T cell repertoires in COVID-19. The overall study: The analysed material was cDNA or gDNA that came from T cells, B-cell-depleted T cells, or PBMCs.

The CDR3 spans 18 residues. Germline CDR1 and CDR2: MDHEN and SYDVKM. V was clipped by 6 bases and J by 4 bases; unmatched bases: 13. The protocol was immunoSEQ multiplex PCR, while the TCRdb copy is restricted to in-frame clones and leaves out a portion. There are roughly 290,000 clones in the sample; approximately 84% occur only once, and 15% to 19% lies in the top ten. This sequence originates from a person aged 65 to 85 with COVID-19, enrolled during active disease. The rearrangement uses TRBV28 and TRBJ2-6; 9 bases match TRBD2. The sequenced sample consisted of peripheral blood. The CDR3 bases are TGTGCCAGCAGCCCGACCGCGGGAGGGCCGGCCGGGGCCAACGTCCTGACTTTC. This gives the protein CASSPTAGGPAGANVLTF.